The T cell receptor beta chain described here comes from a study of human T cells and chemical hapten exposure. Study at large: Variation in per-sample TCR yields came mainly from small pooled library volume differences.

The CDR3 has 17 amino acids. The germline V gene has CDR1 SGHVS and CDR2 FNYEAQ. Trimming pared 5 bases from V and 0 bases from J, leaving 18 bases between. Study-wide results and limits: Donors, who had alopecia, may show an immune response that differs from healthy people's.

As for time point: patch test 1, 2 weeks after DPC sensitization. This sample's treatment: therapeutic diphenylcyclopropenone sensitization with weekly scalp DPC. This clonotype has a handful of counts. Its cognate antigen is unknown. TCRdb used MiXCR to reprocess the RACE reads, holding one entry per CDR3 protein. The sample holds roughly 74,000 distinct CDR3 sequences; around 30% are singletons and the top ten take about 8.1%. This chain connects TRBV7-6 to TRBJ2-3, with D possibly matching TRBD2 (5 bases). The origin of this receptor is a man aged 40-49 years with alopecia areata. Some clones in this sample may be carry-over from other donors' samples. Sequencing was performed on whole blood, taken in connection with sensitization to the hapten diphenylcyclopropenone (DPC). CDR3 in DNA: TGTGCCAGCAGCCCCCGGGCGAGAGGGATGAGCACAGATACGCAGTATTTT. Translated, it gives CASSPRARGMSTDTQYF.